What follows are 7 T cell receptor beta chains derived from one specimen sequenced in a study of Graves' ophthalmopathy and Graves' hyperthyroidism. Amplification from RNA transcripts yielded the TCR beta CDR3 regions. The library came from an HTBI-primed first-round RT-PCR and a second-round multiplex PCR. TCRdb re-called the multiplex PCR reads with MiXCR, one entry per CDR3 protein. The sample lists 40,000 to 50,000 distinct CDR3 sequences, over 40% occurring once. The sample was peripheral blood. These receptors came from an adult man with Graves' ophthalmopathy.

This chain uses TRBV5-1 with TRBJ2-3; the D call may be TRBD1 or TRBD2 (7 bases each). The germline V gene encodes CDR1 SGHRS and CDR2 YFSETQ. The CDR3 is made up of 16 amino acids. Trimming took off 2 bases at V and 5 bases at J, with 18 bases between the two ends. In nucleotides, the CDR3 is TGCGCCAGCAGCTTAAGTTTCAGGGGGAGGGTAGATACGCAGTATTTT. Its protein is CASSLSFRGRVDTQYF. Variable domain in full (rest from reference TRBV5-1 and TRBJ2-3): KAGVTQTPRYLIKTRGQQVTLSCSPISGHRSVSWYQQTPGQGLQFLFEYFSETQRNKGNFPGRFSGRQFSNSRSEMNVSTLELGDSALYLCASSLSFRGRVDTQYFGPGTRLTVL.

The CDR3 DNA reads TGTGCCATCAGTGAGTCAGACACCACTAATGAAAAACTGTTTTTT. Protein sequence: CAISESDTTNEKLFF. The chain uses TRBV10-3 and TRBJ1-4; no reliable D call. The CDR3 is 15 residues long. Germline CDR1 ENHRY, CDR2 SYGVKD. The V end was cut by 0 bases, the J end by 2 bases, with 7 bases between.

V gene TRBV24-1 combines with J gene TRBJ1-6; TRBD1 agrees at 7 bases. Germline CDR1 and CDR2: KGHDR and SFDVKD. V was pared by 8 bases and J by 7 bases, with 1 base of the junction left unmatched. There are 12 residues in the CDR3. CDR3 protein: CATKDRNSPLHF. CDR3 in DNA: TGTGCCACCAAGGACAGGAATTCACCCCTCCACTTT.

The chain couples TRBV7-9 to TRBJ1-5; no definite D call. The V gene's germline CDR1 is SEHNR and CDR2 FQNEAQ (reference sequence). The CDR3 is 16 residues long. Trimming left V 4 bases short and J 0 bases short, with 13 bases between. CDR3 protein: CASSSGMFHSNQPQHF. Here the CDR3 DNA reads TGTGCCAGCAGCTCCGGGATGTTCCATAGCAATCAGCCCCAGCATTTT.

The J gene is TRBJ2-5, the V gene TRBV19; TRBD1 might be the D (6 bases). This CDR3 has 15 amino acids. With 3 bases removed from V and 1 base from J, the gap between germline ends came to 12 bases. Germline CDR1 and CDR2: LNHDA and SQIVND (reference sequence). CDR3 DNA sequence: TGTGCCAGTAGTATCGGAGACAGGACCCAAGAGACCCAGTACTTC. Residues: CASSIGDRTQETQYF.

This clonotype was seen many times. V and J are TRBV5-1 and TRBJ2-3; 7 bases line up with TRBD1. This CDR3 spans 16 amino acids. Germline trimming cut 5 bases from V and 4 bases from J; bases unmatched to any gene: 13. Germline lookup yields CDR1 SGHRS and CDR2 YFSETQ. The CDR3 here is CASSYGPGQRSDTQYF. CDR3 DNA sequence: TGCGCCAGCAGTTATGGACCGGGACAGAGGTCAGATACGCAGTATTTT. Filled out from reference TRBV5-1 and TRBJ2-3, the complete variable domain reads KAGVTQTPRYLIKTRGQQVTLSCSPISGHRSVSWYQQTPGQGLQFLFEYFSETQRNKGNFPGRFSGRQFSNSRSEMNVSTLELGDSALYLCASSYGPGQRSDTQYFGPGTRLTVL.

In this sample, this clonotype turned up many times. Being one base from a much bigger clone, this may be a read error. The rearrangement uses TRBV6-1 and TRBJ2-7; 10 bases fit TRBD2. The CDR3 contains 15 residues. Per the germline V gene, CDR1 is MNHNS and CDR2 is SASEGT. J was trimmed by 2 bases and V by 3 bases; bases with no gene match: 4. CDR3 in DNA: TGTGCCAGCAGTGAGGCTAGCGGGGGCGCCTACGAGCAGTACGTC. Residues: CASSEASGGAYEQYV.